This T cell receptor beta chain was recorded in a study of blood T cell repertoires in COVID-19. The data were produced by immunoSEQ multiplex PCR, yet TCRdb's version contains in-frame clones alone and is incomplete. The data contain 40,000 to 55,000 clones, 82% of them singletons. The CDR3 sequence is 14 residues long. Germline V gene lookup returns CDR1 SGHTA and CDR2 FQGNSA. Trimming took off 2 bases at V and 2 bases at J, with 10 bases between the two ends. The sequence was obtained from a human donor in a cohort sampled during active COVID-19. This rearrangement joins TRBV7-2 to TRBJ2-7, with a possible D match to TRBD1 (6 bases). Sequencing input: peripheral blood. CDR3 coding DNA: TGTGCCAGCAGCTTACACAGGGCCACCTACGAGCAGTACTTC. Its translation is CASSLHRATYEQYF.